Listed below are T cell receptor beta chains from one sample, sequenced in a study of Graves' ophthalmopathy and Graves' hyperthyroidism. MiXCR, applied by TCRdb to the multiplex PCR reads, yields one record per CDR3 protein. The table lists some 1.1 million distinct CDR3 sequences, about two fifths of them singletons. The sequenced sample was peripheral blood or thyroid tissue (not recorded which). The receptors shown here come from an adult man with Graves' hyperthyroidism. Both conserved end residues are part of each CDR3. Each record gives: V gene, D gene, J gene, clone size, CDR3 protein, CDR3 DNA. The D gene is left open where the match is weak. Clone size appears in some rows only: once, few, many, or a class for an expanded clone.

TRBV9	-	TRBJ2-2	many	CASSVAYGELFF	TGTGCCAGCAGCGTAGCATACGGGGAGCTGTTTTTT
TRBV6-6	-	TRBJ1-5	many	CASSYSGDIQPQHF	TGTGCCAGCAGTTACTCTGGAGACATCCAGCCCCAGCATTTT
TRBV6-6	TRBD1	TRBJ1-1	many	CASKSGTGERSTEAFF	TGTGCCAGTAAATCCGGGACAGGGGAAAGGAGCACTGAAGCTTTCTTT
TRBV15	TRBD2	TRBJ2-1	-	CATSVLAGEGEQFF	TGTGCCACCAGCGTCCTAGCGGGAGAGGGTGAGCAGTTCTTC
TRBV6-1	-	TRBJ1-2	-	CASSDNRVGFRGYGYTF	TGTGCCAGCAGTGATAATCGCGTTGGGTTTCGTGGCTATGGCTACACCTTC
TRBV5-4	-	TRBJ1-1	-	CASSNEVAALWGNTEAFF	TGTGCCAGCAGCAACGAGGTGGCAGCGCTATGGGGGAACACTGAAGCTTTCTTT
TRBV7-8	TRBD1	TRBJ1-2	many	CASSPLPGQGAYGYTF	TGTGCCAGCAGCCCCCTCCCCGGACAGGGGGCATATGGCTACACCTTC
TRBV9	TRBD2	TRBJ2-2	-	CASSVPVASGVSNTGELFF	TGTGCCAGCAGCGTCCCAGTGGCTAGCGGGGTATCGAACACCGGGGAGCTGTTTTTT
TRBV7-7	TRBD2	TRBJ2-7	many	CASSLSSGSREQYF	TGTGCCAGCAGCTTAAGTAGCGGGTCTAGGGAGCAGTACTTC
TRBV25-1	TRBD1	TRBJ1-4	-	CASREPGQGWLGEKLVF	TGTGCCAGCAGGGAACCGGGACAGGGATGGTTGGGCGAAAAACTGGTTTTT
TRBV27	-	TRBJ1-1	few	CASSSWTAMNTEAFF	TGTGCCAGCAGCTCTTGGACAGCCATGAACACTGAAGCTTTCTTT
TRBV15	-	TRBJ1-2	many	CATSRDTGIYGYTF	TGTGCCACCAGCAGAGACACAGGTATCTATGGCTACACCTTC
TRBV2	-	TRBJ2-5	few	CASSERGVQETQYF	TGTGCCAGCAGTGAAAGGGGGGTCCAAGAGACCCAGTACTTC
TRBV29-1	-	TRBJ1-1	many	CSAQWGEAFF	TGCAGCGCCCAATGGGGGGAGGCTTTCTTT
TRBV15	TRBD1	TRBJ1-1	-	CATSRVGDSTNEAFF	TGTGCCACCAGCAGAGTAGGGGACAGTACAAATGAAGCTTTCTTT
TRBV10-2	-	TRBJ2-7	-	CASTSSNEQYF	TGCGCCAGCACATCCTCTAACGAGCAGTACTTC
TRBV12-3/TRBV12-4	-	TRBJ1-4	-	CASSFGNRNEKLFF	TGTGCCAGCAGTTTCGGTAACCGGAATGAAAAACTGTTTTTT
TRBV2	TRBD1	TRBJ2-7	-	CASVEGGTDGQYF	TGTGCCAGCGTTGAAGGTGGGACAGACGGGCAGTACTTC
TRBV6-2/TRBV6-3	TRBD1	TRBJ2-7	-	CASSYSRDRLQEQYF	TGTGCCAGCAGTTACTCCCGGGACAGGCTTCAGGAGCAGTACTTC
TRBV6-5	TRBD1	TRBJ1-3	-	CASSSNRGSSGNTIYF	TGTGCCAGCAGTTCCAACAGGGGCAGCTCTGGAAACACCATATATTTT
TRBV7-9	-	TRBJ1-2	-	CASRPDGGWGYTF	TGTGCCAGCAGACCAGATGGGGGTTGGGGCTACACCTTC
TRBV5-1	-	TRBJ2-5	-	CASSLVGSRWDGKETQYF	TGCGCCAGCAGCTTGGTTGGCAGCCGATGGGACGGTAAAGAGACCCAGTACTTC
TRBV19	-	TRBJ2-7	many	CASSSGRALEQYF	TGTGCCAGTAGCTCCGGGAGAGCGCTCGAGCAGTACTTC
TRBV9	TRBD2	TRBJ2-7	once	CASSKSLGVAGSEDPYEQYF	TGTGCCAGCAGCAAATCTCTGGGGGTAGCGGGCAGCGAAGACCCCTACGAGCAGTACTTC
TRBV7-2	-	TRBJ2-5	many	CASRVGGDGETQYF	TGTGCCAGCAGGGTAGGCGGGGACGGTGAGACCCAGTACTTC
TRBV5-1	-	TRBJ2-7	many	CASSLAVGTFQQYF	TGCGCCAGCAGCTTGGCAGTAGGCACCTTTCAGCAGTACTTC
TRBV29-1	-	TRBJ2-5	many	CSVEAPFAPGVGETQYF	TGCAGCGTTGAAGCCCCATTTGCTCCGGGGGTAGGAGAGACCCAGTACTTC
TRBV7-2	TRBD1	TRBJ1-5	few	CASSTPPGTGGNQPQHF	TGTGCCAGCAGCACGCCCCCCGGGACAGGGGGCAATCAGCCCCAGCATTTT
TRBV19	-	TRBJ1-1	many	CATQPGRKAFF	TGTGCCACCCAGCCCGGGCGAAAAGCTTTCTTT
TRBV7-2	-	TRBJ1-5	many	CASSALGSQPQHF	TGTGCCAGCAGCGCTTTGGGGTCTCAGCCCCAGCATTTT
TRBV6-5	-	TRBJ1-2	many	CASSTGQDNYGYTF	TGTGCCAGCAGTACAGGGCAAGATAACTATGGCTACACCTTC
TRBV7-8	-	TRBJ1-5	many	CASSLDVGQLNQPQHF	TGTGCCAGCAGCTTAGACGTCGGACAGCTCAATCAGCCCCAGCATTTT
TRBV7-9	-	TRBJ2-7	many	CASSHAGALTYEQYF	TGTGCCAGCAGCCACGCCGGGGCCCTGACCTACGAGCAGTACTTC
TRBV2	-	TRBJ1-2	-	CASSEAGYTF	TGTGCCAGCAGTGAAGCGGGCTACACCTTC
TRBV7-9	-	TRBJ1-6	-	CASSLYEPEANYNSPLHF	TGTGCCAGCAGCTTATACGAGCCCGAAGCTAACTATAATTCACCCCTCCACTTT
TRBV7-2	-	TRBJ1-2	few	CASSSSVGGRDYGYTF	TGTGCCAGCAGCTCCTCCGTCGGGGGCCGTGACTATGGCTACACCTTC
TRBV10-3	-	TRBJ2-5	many	CAIMGAETQYF	TGTGCCATCATGGGGGCGGAGACCCAGTACTTC
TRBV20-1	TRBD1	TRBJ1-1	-	CSAPTTGKGAFF	TGCAGTGCGCCGACGACAGGGAAAGGAGCTTTCTTT
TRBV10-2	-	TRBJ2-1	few	CASSRGNEQFF	TGCGCCAGCAGTCGGGGCAATGAGCAGTTCTTC
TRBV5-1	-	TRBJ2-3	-	CASSTGSNVDTQYF	TGCGCCAGCAGCACAGGGTCCAACGTGGATACGCAGTATTTT
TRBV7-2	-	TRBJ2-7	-	CASSPWPGTEPYEQYF	TGTGCCAGCAGCCCATGGCCCGGGACGGAACCCTACGAGCAGTACTTC
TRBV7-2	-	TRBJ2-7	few	CASSPEDSGLYEQYF	TGTGCCAGCAGCCCAGAGGACAGCGGCCTCTACGAGCAGTACTTC
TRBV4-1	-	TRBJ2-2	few	CASSQVRGRAEGELFF	TGCGCCAGCAGCCAAGTTAGGGGCAGGGCTGAGGGGGAGCTGTTTTTT
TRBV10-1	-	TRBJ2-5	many	CASSESMGETQYF	TGCGCCAGCAGTGAGTCGATGGGAGAGACCCAGTACTTC
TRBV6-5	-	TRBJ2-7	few	CASSYYGTYEQYF	TGTGCCAGCAGTTACTACGGAACCTACGAGCAGTACTTC
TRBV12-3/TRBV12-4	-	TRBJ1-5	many	CASRRSLNQPQHF	TGTGCCAGCAGGAGGAGTTTGAATCAGCCCCAGCATTTT